The 5 T cell receptor beta chains presented below share a single source sample, sequenced in a study of T cell responses to AZD1222 COVID-19 vaccine. Here immunoSEQ multiplex PCR was the method, and the copy in TCRdb shows in-frame clones only, minus some. The sample shows some 150,000 clones, 85% to 95% of them seen only once. The material was peripheral blood, obtained on day 0 of AZD1222 vaccination. All receptors come from an adult in good health.

This clone is a singleton in its sample. This rearrangement joins TRBV19 to TRBJ1-2; D uncertain. V was pared by 0 bases and J by 3 bases, with 23 bases between. The CDR3 length is 19 residues. From germline, CDR1 is LNHDA and CDR2 SQIVND (reference sequence). The CDR3 DNA is TGTGCCAGTAGTATAGATCGCGGCGGGCGGGCTGGAGGCCACTATGGCTACACCTTC. This encodes CASSIDRGGRAGGHYGYTF.

This clone was counted once. The chain links TRBV18 to TRBJ1-1; no clear D gene. Germline assignment: CDR1 KGHSH and CDR2 LQKENI. V was trimmed by 1 base and J by 1 base, leaving 7 bases between them. The CDR3 has 14 amino acids. In nucleotides, the CDR3 is TGTGCCAGCTCACCACGAGCCGGGAACACTGAAGCTTTCTTT. As protein: CASSPRAGNTEAFF.

This clone was recorded a few times. The chain employs TRBV12-3 or TRBV12-4 and TRBJ1-1, with D perhaps TRBD1 (5 bases). This CDR3 contains 12 residues. V was trimmed by 5 bases and J by 7 bases, leaving 11 bases between them. CDR3 amino acids: CASSHDRFEAFF. CDR3 sequence (DNA): TGTGCCAGCAGTCATGACAGATTTGAAGCTTTCTTT.

The V gene is TRBV27, the J gene TRBJ1-2, with TRBD1 matching over 7 bases. CDR3 length equals 12 residues. V was clipped by 8 bases and J by 7 bases; unmatched bases: 7. From germline, CDR1 is MNHEY and CDR2 SMNVEV (reference sequence). Written as DNA, the CDR3 is TGTGCCAGCTCCCGGAACAGGGGTGGCTACACCTTC. This sequence encodes CASSRNRGGYTF.

This chain links TRBV30 with TRBJ2-5; 7 nucleotides line up with TRBD1. V trimming: 2 bases; J trimming: 1 base; junction bases outside the gene matches: 1. The V gene's germline CDR1 is GTSNPN and CDR2 SVGIG (reference sequence). The CDR3 extends over 13 amino acids. The CDR3 reads CAWSQGVQETQYF. The DNA of the CDR3 is TGTGCCTGGAGTCAGGGGGTCCAAGAGACCCAGTACTTC.